Presented here are 29 T cell receptor beta chains from one specimen sequenced in a study of early T cells in non-severe SARS-CoV-2 infection. TCRdb recomputed calls from the 5' RACE reads with MiXCR, one row per CDR3 protein. The data hold about 36,000 distinct CDR3 sequences, with less than 8% observed a single time. Source: whole blood, taken at baseline. Every receptor here comes from an adult who was a healthcare worker with PCR-confirmed SARS-CoV-2 infection or an uninfected control (not recorded which).

In its sample, this clonotype was seen many times. The chain combines TRBV28 with TRBJ2-7; D remains ambiguous. The CDR3 is made up of 12 amino acids. Per the germline V gene, CDR1 is MDHEN and CDR2 is SYDVKM. The V end lost 5 bases, the J end lost 4 bases, and 9 bases lay between the germline ends. DNA for the CDR3: TGTGCCAGCAGTATACCATCGTACGAGCAGTACTTC. Its protein is CASSIPSYEQYF.

This clonotype was observed a few times. The chain links TRBV11-2 to TRBJ2-7, with 10 bases fitting TRBD1. Germline trimming cut 1 base from V and 5 bases from J; bases unmatched to any gene: 8. The CDR3 runs 16 residues. Germline assignment: CDR1 SGHAT and CDR2 FQNNGV. CDR3 DNA: TGTGCCAGCAGCTTAGGAGTCCGGGACAGGGGCCACGAGCAGTACTTC. This encodes CASSLGVRDRGHEQYF.

The chain employs TRBV5-4 and TRBJ2-2, with a weak D call TRBD1 (5 bases). V lost 0 bases and J lost 4, with 7 bases in between. The CDR3 has 14 residues. The germline gives CDR1 SGHNT, CDR2 YYREEE (reference sequence). CDR3 loop: CASSLGQSTGELFF. The CDR3, as DNA: TGTGCCAGCAGCTTGGGACAGTCCACCGGGGAGCTGTTTTTT. The full variable domain, rest sourced from reference TRBV5-4 and TRBJ2-2, is ETGVTQSPTHLIKTRGQQVTLRCSSQSGHNTVSWYQQALGQGPQFIFQYYREEENGRGNFPPRFSGLQFPNYSSELNVNALELDDSALYLCASSLGQSTGELFFGEGSRLTVL.

V gene TRBV28 combines with J gene TRBJ2-3, with TRBD2 matching over 15 bases. This CDR3 contains 16 residues. CDR1 MDHEN and CDR2 SYDVKM come from the germline V gene. Trimming removed 3 bases from V and 4 bases from J; junction bases left unmatched: 2. The CDR3 loop reads CASSFGLAGGPDTQYF. Written as DNA, the CDR3 is TGTGCCAGCAGTTTCGGACTAGCGGGAGGGCCAGATACGCAGTATTTT.

The chain links TRBV28 to TRBJ1-4; no clear D gene. Germline V gene data show CDR1 as MDHEN and CDR2 as SYDVKM. V was shortened by 2 bases and J by 6 bases, with 10 bases between the two germline ends. The CDR3 has 14 residues. CDR3 amino acids: CASSLRATDEKLFF. CDR3 DNA: TGTGCCAGCAGTTTAAGGGCGACCGATGAAAAACTGTTTTTT.

This clonotype was recorded at least ten times. The chain links TRBV5-1 to TRBJ2-1, with 7 bases that match TRBD1. V lost 2 bases and J lost 6; bases outside the gene matches: 2. Germline CDR1 reads SGHRS; CDR2 reads YFSETQ. The CDR3 runs to 13 residues. DNA of the CDR3: TGCGCCAGCAGCTTCCGGGACAGCAATGAGCAGTTCTTC. It translates to CASSFRDSNEQFF.

This clonotype appeared many times. The CDR3 sequence: CAWGQDYGYTF. Written as DNA, the CDR3 is TGTGCCTGGGGACAGGACTATGGCTACACCTTC. The rearrangement uses TRBV30 and TRBJ1-2; 7 nucleotides line up with TRBD1. With V trimmed by 5 bases and J by 3 bases, 0 bases remained unmatched. The CDR3 length is 11 residues. Looked up from germline, CDR1 is GTSNPN and CDR2 is SVGIG (reference sequence).

This chain uses TRBV27 with TRBJ2-7; D uncertain. V shed 7 bases and J shed 3 bases, with 19 bases lying between them. Germline lookup yields CDR1 MNHEY and CDR2 SMNVEV (reference sequence). This CDR3 is 15 amino acids long. The CDR3 reads CASKLLDRPLYEQYF. CDR3 in DNA: TGTGCCAGCAAACTCCTGGATAGGCCCCTCTACGAGCAGTACTTC.

Only a few counts were recorded for this clonotype. This chain connects TRBV28 to TRBJ2-7; D may be TRBD1 (5 bases). The V end was cut by 5 bases, the J end by 2 bases, with 10 bases between. Germline-derived CDR1 and CDR2 are MDHEN and SYDVKM. The CDR3 is made up of 13 amino acids. CDR3 bases: TGTGCCAGCAGTCCGACAGCCCCCTACGAGCAGTACTTC. Encoded protein: CASSPTAPYEQYF.

This clonotype was detected ten times or more. The chain recombines TRBV5-1 with TRBJ1-1; 8 nucleotides align to TRBD1. The CDR3 runs to 14 residues. V dropped 0 bases and J dropped 5; count of bases not matched to a gene: 3. Looked up from germline, CDR1 is SGHRS and CDR2 is YFSETQ. Written as DNA, the CDR3 is TGCGCCAGCAGCTTGGGGACAGGGCAAACTGAAGCTTTCTTT. Its protein product is CASSLGTGQTEAFF.

This clonotype was observed many times. The chain uses TRBV29-1 and TRBJ1-5, with D tentatively TRBD1 (5 bases). The V gene lost 4 bases and the J gene lost 3 bases, with 7 bases spanning the gap. The germline CDR1 and CDR2 sequences are SQVTM and ANQGSEA. The CDR3 is made up of 12 amino acids. In DNA, the CDR3 is TGCAGCGTTGGACAGAACAATCAGCCCCAGCATTTT. Its translation is CSVGQNNQPQHF.

This clonotype was detected ten times or more. The chain joins TRBV20-1 to TRBJ1-4, with a possible D match to TRBD1 (5 bases). V shed 0 bases and J shed 8 bases, with 13 bases lying between them. The CDR3 spans 14 residues. Germline CDR1 DFQATT, CDR2 SNEGSKA (reference sequence). The CDR3 reads CSARDTGRGEKLFF. The CDR3 nucleotides are TGCAGTGCTAGAGATACGGGGCGTGGGGAAAAACTGTTTTTT.

The gene calls are TRBV12-3 or TRBV12-4 and TRBJ2-3; D is uncertain. The CDR3 has 14 residues. Between the trimmed V and J ends, which lost 6 bases and 5 bases, there was a span of 15 bases. The CDR3 DNA is TGTGCCAGCAGCCTGATGAGGAGAGGAGATACGCAGTATTTT. As protein: CASSLMRRGDTQYF.

This clonotype was seen more than once but under ten times. The gene calls are TRBV3-1 and TRBJ2-7, with TRBD1 matching over 10 bases. The CDR3 runs to 17 residues. In germline, CDR1 is LGHDT, CDR2 YNNKEL (reference sequence). V dropped 4 bases and J dropped 4; count of bases not matched to a gene: 13. CDR3 loop: CASSPWATGTGAYEQYF. CDR3 nucleotide sequence: TGTGCCAGCAGCCCCTGGGCCACCGGGACAGGGGCTTACGAGCAGTACTTC.

The chain links TRBV19 to TRBJ2-7, with D perhaps matching TRBD2 (6 bases). The V and J ends lost 4 bases and 0 bases respectively, with 13 bases between them. Germline loops: CDR1 LNHDA, CDR2 SQIVND (reference sequence). The CDR3 runs to 15 residues. As DNA, the CDR3 is TGTGCCAGTAGTACGGGACTCACTTTCTCCTACGAGCAGTACTTC. Its protein product is CASSTGLTFSYEQYF.

V usage is TRBV7-8 and J usage is TRBJ2-3; 10 nucleotides match TRBD2. Germline assignment: CDR1 SGHVS and CDR2 FQNEAQ. The CDR3 contains 14 residues. The V segment lost 5 bases and the J segment 4 bases; nucleotides outside the gene matches: 3. The CDR3 DNA reads TGTGCCAGCAGCCGCAGCGGGAGGGCAGATACGCAGTATTTT. Translation gives CASSRSGRADTQYF.

This clonotype was counted many times. The J gene is TRBJ2-7, the V gene TRBV4-3; D not certain. Trimming pared 6 bases from V and 3 bases from J, leaving 27 bases between. CDR1 is LGHNA and CDR2 is YSLEER in the germline V gene. This CDR3 contains 18 residues. In DNA form, the CDR3 reads TGCGCCAGCAGTCTTCCTCGTCTCCGGGCTGCTCCCGACTACGAGCAGTACTTC. Its protein product is CASSLPRLRAAPDYEQYF.

This clonotype was detected a few times. This sequence joins TRBV6-2 or TRBV6-3 and TRBJ2-4; D ambiguous. The V gene's germline CDR1 is MNHEY and CDR2 SVGEGT. There are 16 residues in the CDR3. Trimming stripped 2 bases from V and 3 bases from J, with 14 bases between. The CDR3 reads CASSYDLLKGKNIQYF. The CDR3 DNA reads TGTGCCAGCAGTTACGATCTCCTTAAGGGCAAAAACATTCAGTACTTC.

This clonotype was counted ten times or more. This chain links TRBV5-1 with TRBJ1-2, with 8 bases identical to TRBD1. Germline trimming cut 0 bases from V and 5 bases from J; bases unmatched to any gene: 9. There are 16 residues in the CDR3. Looked up from germline, CDR1 is SGHRS and CDR2 is YFSETQ. CDR3 nucleotide sequence: TGCGCCAGCAGCTTGGACAACAGGGGGTTAGGGTATGGCTACACCTTC. Translating it yields CASSLDNRGLGYGYTF.

There are a few counts of this clonotype. The V and J genes are TRBV5-1 and TRBJ2-7; no reliable D call. The CDR3 has 15 residues. The V and J ends lost 0 bases and 3 bases respectively, with 13 bases between them. The germline gives CDR1 SGHRS, CDR2 YFSETQ. This CDR3 is CASSLGRLSSYEQYF. The CDR3 region has the DNA TGCGCCAGCAGCTTGGGTCGTCTATCAAGCTACGAGCAGTACTTC.

The chain employs TRBV27 and TRBJ2-4; D uncertain. There are 13 residues in the CDR3. Deletions cut 8 bases from V and 7 bases from J, with 15 bases between. Germline V gene sequence: CDR1 MNHEY, CDR2 SMNVEV (reference sequence). In DNA form, the CDR3 reads TGTGCCAGCGGATTCGCCGATGGGAACATTCAGTACTTC. This translates into CASGFADGNIQYF.

J is TRBJ1-2 and V is TRBV11-2; 8 bases align to TRBD1. The length of the CDR3 is 12 residues. Germline V gene lookup returns CDR1 SGHAT and CDR2 FQNNGV. The ends lost 6 bases at V and 7 bases at J; junction bases unmatched: 4. CDR3 DNA sequence: TGTGCCAGCAGTCGGACAGGGTCTGGCTACACCTTC. Amino acids: CASSRTGSGYTF.

This clonotype was counted many times. The J gene is TRBJ2-3, the V gene TRBV12-3 or TRBV12-4; the D gene is possibly TRBD2 (5 bases). The CDR3 runs to 13 residues. Between the trimmed V and J ends, which lost 6 bases and 3 bases, there was a span of 10 bases. The CDR3 bases are TGTGCCAGCAGAAACGGAGGAACAGATACGCAGTATTTT. Residues: CASRNGGTDTQYF.

This clonotype has at least ten counts. CDR3 in DNA: TGCAGTGCTAGAGAAGTGAACAATCAGCCCCAGCATTTT. Amino acids: CSAREVNNQPQHF. J is TRBJ1-5 and V is TRBV20-1; D uncertain. Germline assignment: CDR1 DFQATT and CDR2 SNEGSKA (reference sequence). This CDR3 is built from 13 residues. The V end was cut by 0 bases, the J end by 3 bases, with 6 bases between.

This clonotype came up many times. The chain is built from TRBV30 and TRBJ2-1, with 10 nucleotides matching TRBD2. V shed 7 bases and J 6 bases; nucleotides not matched to a gene: 3. The V gene's germline CDR1 is GTSNPN and CDR2 SVGIG (reference sequence). This CDR3 has 12 residues. This chain's CDR3 is CASSGRANEQFF. CDR3 coding DNA: TGTGCCTCTAGCGGGAGAGCCAATGAGCAGTTCTTC.

This clonotype was observed at least ten times. The chain is built from TRBV7-3 and TRBJ2-6; possible D gene TRBD1, 5 bases. The CDR3 length is 16 residues. Germline V gene data show CDR1 as SGHTA and CDR2 as FQGTGA. The ends were cut back, 5 bases at V and 2 bases at J, with 13 bases in the middle. The CDR3 bases are TGTGCCAGCAGCGAAAGAGTAGGGGCTGGGGCCAACGTCCTGACTTTC. Protein: CASSERVGAGANVLTF.

There are a few counts of this clonotype. The V gene is TRBV7-8, the J gene TRBJ2-1, with 10 nucleotides matching TRBD1. J lost 14 bases, V lost 2 bases, and 3 bases had no gene match. The CDR3 has 12 residues. CDR1 is SGHVS, CDR2 FQNEAQ, per germline. As DNA, the CDR3 is TGTGCCAGCAGCTTAACCGGGACAGGGGAGTTCTTC. Residues: CASSLTGTGEFF.

In its sample, this clonotype is medium-sized. The rearrangement uses TRBV7-2 and TRBJ2-3, with 10 bases fitting TRBD2. The junction had 3 bases not matched to a gene; V was cut back by 5 bases and J by 4 bases. The CDR3 has 14 residues. Germline V gene data show CDR1 as SGHTA and CDR2 as FQGNSA. The CDR3 DNA reads TGTGCCAGCAGCCGAGCGGGGGGGCCAGATACGCAGTATTTT. It yields the protein CASSRAGGPDTQYF.

This chain joins TRBV20-1 and TRBJ2-6; possibly TRBD1 for D (5 bases). Looked up from germline, CDR1 is DFQATT and CDR2 is SNEGSKA (reference sequence). CDR3 size: 18 residues. V lost 2 bases and J 0 bases, leaving 17 bases between the germline ends. The CDR3 region has the DNA TGCAGTGCTAGATTAACCCTCGACAGAAGCTCTGGGGCCAACGTCCTGACTTTC. It is translated as CSARLTLDRSSGANVLTF.